By sample fraction, the clone carrying this TCR delta chain is medium-sized. TCRdb called clones from the reads again using CATT. The data hold about 8,500 delta-chain clones, with 3% to 4% observed a single time. These data come from a study of gamma-delta chains in newborns, infants, children. At the level of the study: Polyclonal expansion of innate γδ T cells after birth follows microbial exposure.

The CDR3 is 20 amino acids. V lost 2 bases, J lost 0 bases, and 8 bases stayed unmatched. CDR1 is GEAIGNYY and CDR2 is EKD in the germline V gene. The receptor's source is a child who was a newborn, infant or young child, either healthy, febrile or measles-vaccinated (not recorded which). The gene calls are TRDV2 and TRDJ3, with 11 bases identical to TRDD3. Material: blood. In nucleotides, the CDR3 is TGTGCCTGTGACATACTGGGGGATAGAAGGAGCTCCTGGGACACCCGACAGATGTTTTTC. Protein: CACDILGDRRSSWDTRQMFF.